The 8 T cell receptor beta chains below were found in one sample sequenced in a study of blood T cell repertoires in COVID-19. The protocol was immunoSEQ multiplex PCR, while the TCRdb copy is restricted to in-frame clones and leaves out a portion. Among roughly 76,000 clones listed, around 88% were seen once. Sequencing was carried out using PBMCs or T cells enriched from blood (not recorded which). The receptors originated from a woman aged 45-60 years with acute COVID-19.

The chain has TRBV7-2 and TRBJ2-3, with TRBD2 matching 11 bases. Trimming took 4 bases from V and 2 from J; bases not matched to a gene: 5. This CDR3 has 16 amino acids. Germline loops: CDR1 SGHTA, CDR2 FQGNSA. As DNA, the CDR3 is TGTGCCAGCAGCTGGAGACTAGCGGGGTCCACAGATACGCAGTATTTT. Its translation: CASSWRLAGSTDTQYF.

The chain employs TRBV5-4 and TRBJ2-1, with no clear D. The CDR3 has 14 residues. V was cut by 2 bases and J by 5 bases, with 11 bases left in between. Germline-derived CDR1 and CDR2 are SGHNT and YYREEE (reference sequence). The CDR3 bases are TGTGCCAGCAGCTTACTGACACAGAACAATGAGCAGTTCTTC. Translated, it gives CASSLLTQNNEQFF. Full variable domain (missing parts from reference TRBV5-4 and TRBJ2-1): ETGVTQSPTHLIKTRGQQVTLRCSSQSGHNTVSWYQQALGQGPQFIFQYYREEENGRGNFPPRFSGLQFPNYSSELNVNALELDDSALYLCASSLLTQNNEQFFGPGTRLTVL.

This clone occurred once. The chain has TRBV20-1 and TRBJ1-2; D is ambiguous. The CDR3 is made up of 12 amino acids. The germline V gene has CDR1 DFQATT and CDR2 SNEGSKA (reference sequence). V lost 6 bases and J lost 6, with 14 bases in between. CDR3 nucleotide sequence: TGCAGTGCCAGTGGGGAGGTCCATGGCTACACCTTC. Protein sequence: CSASGEVHGYTF.

The chain is built from TRBV11-3 and TRBJ1-3; D is uncertain. V dropped 5 bases and J dropped 4 bases, with 15 bases sitting between them. The V gene's germline CDR1 is SGHNT and CDR2 YENEEA. The CDR3 length is 15 residues. In DNA form, the CDR3 reads TGTGCCAGCAGCCAGGCGGGAGTCCTCGGAAACACCATATATTTT. It yields the protein CASSQAGVLGNTIYF.

This clone was counted a single time. V usage is TRBV12-3 or TRBV12-4 and J usage is TRBJ1-1; D unclear. The CDR3 sequence is 12 residues long. The V end was cut by 9 bases, the J end by 0 bases, with 8 bases between. The DNA of the CDR3 is TGTGCCAGTGAATCGGTGAACACTGAAGCTTTCTTT. It specifies CASESVNTEAFF.

The chain joins TRBV7-8 to TRBJ1-6; tentative D call: TRBD1 (6 bases). V lost 4 bases to trimming and J lost 10 bases, with 11 bases between them. There are 13 residues in the CDR3. The germline V gene encodes CDR1 SGHVS and CDR2 FQNEAQ. CDR3 sequence (DNA): TGTGCCAGCAGCTCAGGGGAAGGATCACCCCTCCACTTT. This sequence encodes CASSSGEGSPLHF.

The chain uses TRBV19 and TRBJ1-5; 9 nucleotides line up with TRBD1. The junction had 14 bases not matched to a gene; V was cut back by 4 bases and J by 4 bases. Germline CDR1 LNHDA, CDR2 SQIVND (reference sequence). The CDR3 has 18 amino acids. DNA for the CDR3: TGTGCCAGTAGTAGTCACGGACAGGGGCGAGGCTTGAATCAGCCCCAGCATTTT. Protein sequence: CASSSHGQGRGLNQPQHF.

The V and J genes are TRBV5-6 and TRBJ2-7; D may be TRBD1 (5 bases). This CDR3 contains 13 residues. The germline gives CDR1 SGHDT, CDR2 YYEEEE. Trimming took off 0 bases at V and 6 bases at J, with 10 bases between the two ends. The CDR3 nucleotides read TGTGCCAGCAGCTTGGCGGGCCAGGGCGAGCAGTACTTC. It is translated as CASSLAGQGEQYF.